This TCR beta chain originates from a study of control samples from healthy donors and cancer patients. This clone was observed a few times. The CDR3 totals 13 residues. CDR1 is MNHNS, CDR2 SASEGT, per germline. J lost 10 bases, V lost 2 bases, and 7 bases had no gene match. The table came from immunoSEQ multiplex PCR; TCRdb's copy has only in-frame clones and leaves some out. The sample holds tens of thousands of clones; about 89% are singletons and the top ten take 12%. This TCR derives from an older woman with lung cancer. The rearrangement joins TRBV6-1 to TRBJ1-1; 7 bases map to TRBD1. The sequenced material came from PBMCs. The CDR3 DNA follows: TGTGCCAGCAGTGAACTCGGGACAGAAGGAGCTTTCTTT. Amino acid sequence: CASSELGTEGAFF.